What follows describes a single T cell receptor beta chain. How the authors handled the data: Reference gene primer amplification gave estimated nucleated cell counts. Data came from immunoSEQ multiplex PCR; TCRdb stores just in-frame clones and leaves some out. V, J and clone size are those of that table, while D and trimming were read from the DNA. The repertoire holds under 350,000 clones, around 90% seen once, with roughly 2.2% in the top ten. This sample is part of a study of blood T cell repertoires in COVID-19. Study-level information: Samples came from the United States, Italy and Spain, spanning acute and convalescent COVID-19. Nucleic acid was either cDNA or gDNA, and it came from T cells, B-cell-depleted T cells, or PBMCs.

Germline CDR1 reads SGHDT; CDR2 reads YYEEEE. The CDR3 is made up of 12 amino acids. V lost 5 bases to trimming and J lost 4 bases, with 7 bases between them. This receptor was taken from a man aged 50 or older with acute or convalescent COVID-19. The sample comprised peripheral blood. This sequence joins TRBV5-6 and TRBJ1-5, with D possibly matching TRBD1 (6 bases). This chain's CDR3 is CASRQGNQPQHF. CDR3 bases: TGTGCCAGCAGGCAGGGGAATCAGCCCCAGCATTTT. Supplemented by reference TRBV5-6 and TRBJ1-5, the full variable domain reads DAGVTQSPTHLIKTRGQQVTLRCSPKSGHDTVSWYQQALGQGPQFIFQYYEEEERQRGNFPDRFSGHQFPNYSSELNVNALLLGDSALYLCASRQGNQPQHFGDGTRLSIL.